The rows below give T cell receptor beta chains drawn from one sample of a study of molecular identifiers for immune sequencing clone quantification. TCRdb re-analysed the PCR reads in MiXCR, keeping a single row per CDR3 protein. The sample carries approximately 12,000 distinct CDR3 sequences, about 16% recorded once. What was sequenced was naive CD8+ T cells from blood, with Jurkat cell RNA spiked in. These receptors were collected from a human donor in good health. Some libraries in this study had Jurkat cell RNA spiked in. Each CDR3 is given with its conserved first and last residue. A D gene is named only where the DNA matches it firmly. Clone size is shown for a subset of rows, as once, few, many or a class of expanded clone.

j_call	d_call	v_call	cdr3_length	clone_size	cdr3_aa	cdr3_nt
TRBJ2-3	.	TRBV6-5	16	medium-sized	CASSYSWAASTDTQYF	TGTGCCAGCAGTTACTCATGGGCGGCCAGCACAGATACGCAGTATTTT
TRBJ2-1	.	TRBV27	14	medium-sized	CASSRSLGYNEQFF	TGTGCCAGCAGTCGGTCCTTAGGCTACAATGAGCAGTTCTTC
TRBJ2-3	.	TRBV7-7	15	medium-sized	CASSEGYTGTDTQYF	TGTGCTAGCAGCGAGGGCTACACCGGCACAGATACGCAGTATTTT
TRBJ2-3	.	TRBV6-1	13	medium-sized	CASSDWGPDTQYF	TGTGCCAGCAGTGATTGGGGTCCCGATACGCAGTATTTT
TRBJ2-1	.	TRBV5-1	17	few	CAGSSRGRGAAYNEQFF	TGCGCCGGCAGTTCAAGAGGTCGGGGCGCGGCGTACAATGAGCAGTTCTTC
TRBJ2-6	.	TRBV7-8	14	medium-sized	CASSHLDRANVLTF	TGTGCCAGCAGCCACCTGGATAGGGCCAACGTCCTGACTTTC
TRBJ2-5	TRBD2	TRBV27	12	many	CASGTSVETQYF	TGTGCCAGCGGGACTAGCGTGGAGACCCAGTACTTC
TRBJ2-7	TRBD2	TRBV5-1	17	many	CASSLGLAGLIPYEQYF	TGCGCCAGCAGCTTGGGACTAGCGGGGCTCATTCCCTACGAGCAGTACTTC
TRBJ2-4	.	TRBV7-9	15	medium-sized	CASSLNRLPKNIQYF	TGTGCCAGCAGTTTAAACAGGCTACCCAAAAACATTCAGTACTTC
TRBJ1-1	.	TRBV27	14	many	CASRLGGSNAEAFF	TGTGCCAGCAGGTTAGGAGGGTCGAACGCTGAAGCTTTCTTT
TRBJ1-5	.	TRBV30	14	medium-sized	CAWSFTAGNQPQHF	TGTGCCTGGAGTTTCACAGCGGGAAATCAGCCCCAGCATTTT
TRBJ1-4	.	TRBV29-1	14	medium-sized	CSALIRGDNEKLFF	TGCAGCGCCTTGATCCGCGGAGATAATGAAAAACTGTTTTTT
TRBJ2-3	.	TRBV28	16	medium-sized	CASRHRSFPHTDTQYF	TGTGCCAGCAGGCACAGATCCTTCCCACACACAGATACGCAGTATTTT
TRBJ2-7	TRBD2	TRBV25-1	15	medium-sized	CASSGTSGRASEQYF	TGTGCCAGCAGTGGGACTAGCGGGAGGGCCTCCGAGCAGTACTTC
TRBJ1-2	TRBD1	TRBV4-1	15	medium-sized	CASSQGPGQGVGYTF	TGCGCCAGCAGCCAAGGGCCGGGACAGGGCGTTGGCTACACCTTC
TRBJ2-5	TRBD1	TRBV4-2	15	.	CAGSQRDREQETQYF	TGTGCCGGCAGCCAACGGGACAGGGAACAAGAGACCCAGTACTTC
TRBJ1-1	.	TRBV11-2	17	many	CASSLDGGGPRGTEAFF	TGTGCCAGCAGCTTAGACGGAGGGGGGCCTCGAGGCACTGAAGCTTTCTTT
TRBJ2-1	TRBD2	TRBV12-3/TRBV12-4	15	few	CASSFERGYYNEQFF	TGTGCCAGCAGTTTCGAGCGGGGTTACTACAATGAGCAGTTCTTC
TRBJ2-3	.	TRBV7-2	16	.	CASSLVVIANTDTQYF	TGTGCCAGTAGCTTAGTGGTCATTGCAAACACAGATACGCAGTATTTT
TRBJ2-7	.	TRBV30	13	medium-sized	CAWSVRGGGEQYF	TGTGCCTGGAGTGTACGCGGGGGCGGTGAGCAGTACTTC
TRBJ1-4	.	TRBV4-3	14	few	CASSPRATNEKLFF	TGCGCCAGCAGCCCTAGGGCAACTAATGAAAAACTGTTTTTT
TRBJ2-7	.	TRBV27	15	many	CASSQLGQSSYEQYF	TGTGCCAGCAGCCAATTAGGACAGAGCTCCTACGAGCAGTACTTC